The 14 T cell receptor beta chains in this list originate from one sample, sequenced in a study of T cell repertoires in cytomegalovirus infection. No antigens are known for them. TCRdb re-derived calls from the reads in MiXCR, one entry per CDR3 protein. The sample has roughly 700,000 distinct CDR3 sequences, about 30% seen once. Specimen: cultured PBMCs, collected from culture after CMV antigen stimulation. Receptors were obtained from a human donor in good health (CMV status not recorded). Some clones in this sample may be carry-over from other donors' samples.

The chain recombines TRBV10-3 with TRBJ2-1, with D unresolved. CDR1 and CDR2 from the germline V gene are ENHRY and SYGVKD. V was shortened by 3 bases and J by 4 bases, with 13 bases between the two germline ends. This CDR3 spans 15 amino acids. The CDR3 region has the DNA TGTGCCATCAGTGATCCGGCGCATACGTACAATGAGCAGTTCTTC. Its protein is CAISDPAHTYNEQFF.

The table lists this clonotype with many counts. V is TRBV6-5 and J is TRBJ1-2; D possibly corresponds to TRBD1 (5 bases). Germline V CDR1 and CDR2: MNHEY, SVGAGI. This CDR3 is built from 13 residues. The germline V and J ends were trimmed by 5 bases and 4 bases, with 11 bases remaining between them. This chain's CDR3 is CASSPGHRYGYTF. Written as DNA, the CDR3 is TGTGCCAGCAGTCCCGGACACCGCTATGGCTACACCTTC.

This chain uses TRBV6-6 with TRBJ2-1; D is possibly TRBD1 (6 bases). This CDR3 is built from 13 residues. Per the germline V gene, CDR1 is MNHNY and CDR2 is SVGAGI (reference sequence). Trimming cost V 0 bases and J 9 bases, with 9 bases left between them. The CDR3 DNA reads TGTGCCAGCAGTTACTCGAGGGGGAGTGAGCAGTTCTTC. Its translation is CASSYSRGSEQFF.

This clonotype has just a few counts. The chain has TRBV19 and TRBJ2-1, with D maybe TRBD2 (6 bases). CDR3 length equals 11 residues. Per the germline V gene, CDR1 is LNHDA and CDR2 is SQIVND (reference sequence). CDR3 in DNA: TGTGCTGCCCGCGGAGGGGTTGAGCAGTTCTTC. It is translated as CAARGGVEQFF.

This clonotype was observed once. The V call is TRBV19, the J call TRBJ1-5; TRBD1 matches 7 bases. Germline V gives CDR1 LNHDA, CDR2 SQIVND (reference sequence). This CDR3 has 17 amino acids. V was pared by 5 bases and J by 1 base, with 11 bases of the junction left unmatched. The CDR3 is CASSGGTVWGSNQPQHF. Written as DNA, the CDR3 is TGTGCCAGTAGTGGGGGGACAGTTTGGGGGAGCAATCAGCCCCAGCATTTT.

This clonotype appeared many times. The V call is TRBV7-2, the J call TRBJ1-1, with 7 bases matching TRBD1. Losses at the gene ends were 2 bases for V and 5 bases for J; bases not matched to a gene: 5. Germline V CDR1 and CDR2: SGHTA, FQGNSA. The CDR3 is 14 amino acids. Here the CDR3 reads CASSLNAGGTEAFF. The CDR3 nucleotides are TGTGCCAGCAGCTTAAACGCAGGGGGGACTGAAGCTTTCTTT.

This sequence joins TRBV20-1 and TRBJ2-5, with 10 bases that match TRBD2. CDR3 size: 13 residues. The germline CDR1 and CDR2 sequences are DFQATT and SNEGSKA (reference sequence). V shed 5 bases, J shed 3 bases, and the junction held 3 bases outside the gene matches. In nucleotides, the CDR3 is TGCAGTGCTCTAGGGACTAGCGAAGAGACCCAGTACTTC. Its translation: CSALGTSEETQYF.

The V call is TRBV29-1, the J call TRBJ1-5; possible D gene TRBD1, 5 bases. The length of the CDR3 is 13 residues. CDR1 is SQVTM, CDR2 ANQGSEA, per germline. V shed 6 bases and J shed 7 bases, with 16 bases lying between them. CDR3 loop: CSVGGRGSQPQHF. The CDR3 region has the DNA TGCAGCGTGGGAGGTAGGGGATCGCAGCCCCAGCATTTT.

The chain is built from TRBV20-1 and TRBJ2-7, with D perhaps matching TRBD1 or TRBD2 (6 bases each). Deletions cut 3 bases from V and 2 bases from J, with 14 bases between. CDR3 length: 14 residues. The germline V gene encodes CDR1 DFQATT and CDR2 SNEGSKA (reference sequence). The chain's CDR3 is CSARTGGVTYEQYF. DNA of the CDR3: TGCAGTGCTAGGACAGGCGGGGTTACCTACGAGCAGTACTTC.

The genes are TRBV28 and TRBJ2-5; 10 positions match TRBD1. V lost 10 bases to trimming and J lost 4 bases; unmatched junction nucleotides: 3. CDR3 length equals 12 residues. Germline V gene lookup returns CDR1 MDHEN and CDR2 SYDVKM. For the CDR3, the DNA is TGTGCCACCGACAGGGGGCGAGAGACCCAGTACTTC. This codes for CATDRGRETQYF.

The rearrangement joins TRBV19 to TRBJ1-2, with D uncertain. Germline V gene lookup returns CDR1 LNHDA and CDR2 SQIVND (reference sequence). CDR3 size: 17 residues. V was shortened by 6 bases and J by 0 bases, with 20 bases between the two germline ends. The CDR3 bases are TGTGCCAGTAGACCTAGAGTGTCGTACGCAGCTAACTATGGCTACACCTTC. The encoded protein is CASRPRVSYAANYGYTF.

The chain joins TRBV19 to TRBJ2-5; 9 bases agree with TRBD2. Per germline, CDR1 LNHDA and CDR2 SQIVND (reference sequence). The CDR3 is 15 amino acids. The trim removed 5 bases at V and 5 bases at J, leaving 9 bases unmatched. The CDR3 bases are TGTGCCAGTAGTCTCGAGCGGGGGGTCGTGGAGACCCAGTACTTC. Its translation: CASSLERGVVETQYF.

In this sample, this clonotype turned up a few times. The rearrangement uses TRBV7-2 and TRBJ2-3; no definite D call. Germline-derived CDR1 and CDR2 are SGHTA and FQGNSA. This CDR3 has 16 residues. V was cut by 2 bases and J by 6 bases, with 18 bases left in between. CDR3 DNA sequence: TGTGCCAGCAGCTTAAATTCCCCTACCTTGGGGGATACGCAGTATTTT. This translates into CASSLNSPTLGDTQYF.

This clonotype was detected a few times. This sequence joins TRBV7-2 and TRBJ2-7; D call uncertain. This CDR3 has 12 residues. Germline V lookup: CDR1 SGHTA, CDR2 FQGNSA. V dropped 2 bases and J dropped 4 bases, with 6 bases sitting between them. CDR3 nucleotide sequence: TGTGCCAGCAGCTTACCTGCTTACGAGCAGTACTTC. The encoded protein is CASSLPAYEQYF.